The clone carrying this T cell receptor beta chain was recorded a few times. No antigen is known for it. Sequence at one end of the junction differs from germline and may be a read error. The CDR3 contains 13 residues. Per the germline V gene, CDR1 is DFQATT and CDR2 is SNEGSKA (reference sequence). The data were taken from a study of T cells in Graves' hyperthyroidism and ophthalmopathy. Using RNA transcripts as the source, TCR beta CDR3 regions were amplified. The HTBI primer set served for first-round RT-PCR of the TCR CDR3. One entry per CDR3 protein results from TCRdb running MiXCR on the multiplex PCR reads. The sample lists some 620,000 distinct CDR3 sequences; roughly 16% were seen once. An absence of ophthalmopathy progression within 18 months meant stable Graves' hyperthyroidism. Notes on the study in general: From stable hyperthyroidism, ophthalmopathy was separated by a 13 V-J model. In validation, the model predicted ophthalmopathy. These predictions came a median about 6.5 months before onset.

The sequenced sample was blood. V is TRBV20-1 and J is TRBJ2-7, with TRBD2 as a possible D gene (6 bases). The sequence was collected from a woman aged 25 to 45 with Graves' hyperthyroidism. The DNA for the CDR3 is TGCTGTGCCCGTAGCGGAGACTCCTACGAGCAGTACTTC. Protein product: CCARSGDSYEQYF.